One sample yielded the 32 T cell receptor beta chains listed below, sequenced in a study of shared clonotypes between healthy human individuals. The repertoire was sequenced with immunoSEQ multiplex PCR; TCRdb's copy has only in-frame clones and lacks some. Seen here are about 1.5 million clones, 95% to 99% observed once, and the top ten hold roughly 0.42%. Sequenced: naive CD4+ T cells sorted from blood. This sample's subset: CD45RA+ positively selected. Every receptor here comes from a man aged 25 to 45 in good health.

V is TRBV28 and J is TRBJ2-2; D is unclear. The CDR3 length is 14 residues. V lost 3 bases to trimming and J lost 5 bases, with 10 bases between them. In germline, CDR1 is MDHEN, CDR2 SYDVKM. CDR3 sequence reads: CASSFIGGTGELFF. The CDR3 nucleotides are TGTGCCAGCAGTTTTATAGGCGGAACCGGGGAGCTGTTTTTT.

V and J are TRBV7-2 and TRBJ2-3; D remains ambiguous. Trimming cost V 3 bases and J 4 bases, with 5 bases left between them. This CDR3 comprises 12 residues. CDR1 is SGHTA, CDR2 FQGNSA, per germline. The CDR3 coding sequence is TGTGCCAGCAGCTTTCACGCAGATACGCAGTATTTT. Protein sequence: CASSFHADTQYF.

V usage is TRBV7-9 and J usage is TRBJ1-2; D is perhaps TRBD1 (5 bases). Germline-derived CDR1 and CDR2 are SEHNR and FQNEAQ (reference sequence). The length of the CDR3 is 16 residues. The germline V and J ends were trimmed by 5 bases and 2 bases, with 18 bases remaining between them. Here the CDR3 DNA reads TGTGCCAGCAGCGGGGGAGATTGGAACGCGAACTATGGCTACACCTTC. Encoded protein: CASSGGDWNANYGYTF.

The table lists this clone with a count of one. The chain joins TRBV7-6 to TRBJ2-7; a possible D gene is TRBD1 (6 bases). The CDR3 totals 14 residues. V was clipped by 1 base and J by 0 bases, with 7 bases between them. CDR1 is SGHVS and CDR2 is FNYEAQ in the germline V gene. Here the CDR3 DNA reads TGTGCCAGCAGCTTAGGGACAGTCTCCTACGAGCAGTACTTC. This encodes CASSLGTVSYEQYF.

The chain joins TRBV9 to TRBJ1-2; tentative D call: TRBD1 (5 bases). Trimming shortened V by 3 bases and J by 4 bases, and 16 bases separated the two germline ends. Germline CDR1 SGDLS, CDR2 YYNGEE. There are 15 residues in the CDR3. The CDR3 loop is CASSAPGRNTYGYTF. The CDR3 nucleotides read TGTGCCAGCAGCGCCCCGGGACGGAACACCTATGGCTACACCTTC.

The CDR3 DNA reads TGCGCCAGCAGCTCACGGAGGGGATCCAGCGGAGCAACCAACAATGAGCAGTTCTTC. Protein product: CASSSRRGSSGATNNEQFF. This chain connects TRBV5-1 to TRBJ2-1, with a weak D call TRBD2 (6 bases). The CDR3 loop spans 19 amino acids. CDR1 and CDR2 from the germline V gene are SGHRS and YFSETQ. V was cut by 3 bases and J by 5 bases, with 27 bases left in between.

As DNA, the CDR3 is TGTGCCAGCAGTCCAAATAGGCCCAATGAGCAGTTCTTC. Translation: CASSPNRPNEQFF. The rearrangement uses TRBV28 and TRBJ2-1; D is unresolved. The V end lost 5 bases, the J end lost 6 bases, and 11 bases lay between the germline ends. Germline values: CDR1 MDHEN, CDR2 SYDVKM. The length of the CDR3 is 13 residues. Based on the CDR3 plus reference TRBV28 and TRBJ2-1, the full variable domain is DVKVTQSSRYLVKRTGEKVFLECVQDMDHENMFWYRQDPGLGLRLIYFSYDVKMKEKGDIPEGYSVSREKKERFSLILESASTNQTSMYLCASSPNRPNEQFFGPGTRLTVL.

The rearrangement uses TRBV5-6 and TRBJ2-7, with 8 bases matching TRBD1. CDR1 is SGHDT, CDR2 YYEEEE, per germline. J gave up 2 bases and V 0 bases, and 4 bases lay outside the gene matches. The CDR3 is made up of 15 amino acids. CDR3 amino acids: CASSLGADRAYEQYF. For the CDR3, the DNA is TGTGCCAGCAGCTTGGGGGCGGACAGGGCCTACGAGCAGTACTTC.

As concerns this clone: Distinct nucleotide sequences in the sample also encode this CDR3. The chain combines TRBV2 with TRBJ1-4; 7 bases align to TRBD1. CDR1 is SNHLY, CDR2 FYNNEI, per germline. The CDR3 loop spans 14 amino acids. V was clipped by 1 base and J by 5 bases; unmatched bases: 1. DNA for the CDR3: TGTGCCAGCAGTGAAGGCAGGGGGAATGAAAAACTGTTTTTT. It translates to CASSEGRGNEKLFF.

The chain has TRBV2 and TRBJ2-4; 8 nucleotides agree with TRBD1. Losses at the gene ends were 8 bases for V and 0 bases for J; bases not matched to a gene: 6. The germline gives CDR1 SNHLY, CDR2 FYNNEI. This CDR3 contains 15 residues. In DNA, the CDR3 is TGTGCCAGCCTCCACAGGGGGTTAGCCAAAAACATTCAGTACTTC. It specifies CASLHRGLAKNIQYF. The full variable domain, with the rest looked up from reference TRBV2 and TRBJ2-4, is EPEVTQTPSHQVTQMGQEVILRCVPISNHLYFYWYRQILGQKVEFLVSFYNNEISEKSEIFDDQFSVERPDGSNFTLKIRSTKLEDSAMYFCASLHRGLAKNIQYFGAGTRLSVL.

The chain has TRBV9 and TRBJ1-1; 7 positions agree with TRBD1. This CDR3 is built from 13 residues. CDR1 is SGDLS, CDR2 YYNGEE, per germline. V shed 4 bases and J 7 bases; nucleotides not matched to a gene: 7. The CDR3 sequence: CASSTRQGLEAFF. Written as DNA, the CDR3 is TGTGCCAGCAGCACCAGACAGGGTCTTGAAGCTTTCTTT.

The chain is built from TRBV27 and TRBJ2-1; D unresolved. This CDR3 has 13 amino acids. Trimming stripped 6 bases from V and 2 bases from J, with 8 bases between. From germline, CDR1 is MNHEY and CDR2 SMNVEV (reference sequence). The CDR3 spells CASRAGPYNEQFF. In DNA, the CDR3 is TGTGCCAGCAGGGCAGGTCCCTACAATGAGCAGTTCTTC.

The CDR3 protein is CASSYSLVSDEQYF. CDR3 nucleotides: TGTGCCAGCAGTTACTCCCTGGTGAGCGACGAGCAGTACTTC. The chain links TRBV6-5 to TRBJ2-7; the D is unclear. Germline-derived CDR1 and CDR2 are MNHEY and SVGAGI. This CDR3 spans 14 amino acids. Trimming removed 0 bases at V and 5 bases at J, with 11 bases between.

The V gene is TRBV4-3, the J gene TRBJ1-4; D is ambiguous. The CDR3 spans 13 residues. Germline CDR1 LGHNA, CDR2 YSLEER. V was pared by 1 base and J by 4 bases, with 4 bases between. The chain's CDR3 is CASSQVGNEKLFF. DNA for the CDR3: TGCGCCAGCAGCCAAGTGGGTAATGAAAAACTGTTTTTT.

The V and J genes are TRBV5-4 and TRBJ2-5; TRBD2 is a possible D gene (6 bases). V was shortened by 4 bases and J by 2 bases, with 12 bases between the two germline ends. This CDR3 region has 14 residues. Germline CDR1 SGHNT, CDR2 YYREEE (reference sequence). In DNA form, the CDR3 reads TGTGCCAGCAGCCTAAGACTAGAACAAGAGACCCAGTACTTC. This encodes CASSLRLEQETQYF.

The V and J genes are TRBV5-1 and TRBJ1-1; TRBD1 matches 8 bases. The germline CDR1 and CDR2 sequences are SGHRS and YFSETQ. V dropped 4 bases and J dropped 2; count of bases not matched to a gene: 4. The CDR3 is 14 amino acids. The DNA for the CDR3 is TGCGCCAGCAGCCGGGACAGGACAAACACTGAAGCTTTCTTT. Residues: CASSRDRTNTEAFF.

The chain recombines TRBV6-4 with TRBJ2-6, with 8 bases that match TRBD1. Trimming removed 2 bases from V and 1 base from J; junction bases left unmatched: 1. CDR3 length equals 16 residues. Germline CDR1 and CDR2: MRHNA and SNTAGT. The CDR3 DNA follows: TGTGCCAGCAGTGACCACAGGGGGTCTGGGGCCAACGTCCTGACTTTC. It codes for CASSDHRGSGANVLTF.

The chain joins TRBV13 to TRBJ2-5; maybe TRBD2 (6 bases). Deletions cut 1 base from V and 2 bases from J, with 8 bases between. In germline, CDR1 is PRHDT, CDR2 FYEKMQ (reference sequence). The CDR3 spans 14 residues. CDR3 nucleotides: TGTGCCAGCAGCTTAGTCGGGAGACAAGAGACCCAGTACTTC. Its translation is CASSLVGRQETQYF. The full variable domain, completed using reference TRBV13 and TRBJ2-5, is AAGVIQSPRHLIKEKRETATLKCYPIPRHDTVYWYQQGPGQDPQFLISFYEKMQSDKGSIPDRFSAQQFSDYHSELNMSSLELGDSALYFCASSLVGRQETQYFGPGTRLLVL.

The chain is built from TRBV7-2 and TRBJ2-3; maybe TRBD1 (6 bases). Germline CDR1 SGHTA, CDR2 FQGNSA. V shed 2 bases and J shed 1 base, with 10 bases lying between them. CDR3 length equals 15 residues. The CDR3 nucleotides read TGTGCCAGCAGCTTAATCAGGGGCGGCACAGATACGCAGTATTTT. It specifies CASSLIRGGTDTQYF.

This clone was counted a single time. The V gene is TRBV4-1, the J gene TRBJ2-3; 12 bases are shared with TRBD1. The junction had 11 bases not matched to a gene; V was cut back by 1 base and J by 6 bases. CDR1 is MGHRA, CDR2 YSYEKL, per germline. CDR3 length equals 18 residues. The CDR3 nucleotides are TGCGCCAGCAGCCAAGCAACTCCGGGACAGGGGGCTGTGGATACGCAGTATTTT. Translated, it gives CASSQATPGQGAVDTQYF.

This chain joins TRBV7-2 and TRBJ2-5; D remains unclear. In germline, CDR1 is SGHTA, CDR2 FQGNSA. V lost 0 bases, J lost 1 base, and 12 bases lay in between. The CDR3 sequence is 16 residues long. The chain's CDR3 is CASSLASVGSQETQYF. The DNA of the CDR3 is TGTGCCAGCAGCTTAGCGTCGGTGGGCAGCCAAGAGACCCAGTACTTC.

J is TRBJ2-1 and V is TRBV18; no firm D call. This CDR3 is 13 amino acids long. Germline V gives CDR1 KGHSH, CDR2 LQKENI. Trimming left V 6 bases short and J 3 bases short, with 9 bases between. CDR3 bases: TGTGCCAGCTCCGACGGATACTACAATGAGCAGTTCTTC. Residues: CASSDGYYNEQFF.

The rearrangement links TRBV28 to TRBJ1-1; D is possibly TRBD1 (5 bases). Trimming took off 6 bases at V and 4 bases at J, with 18 bases between the two ends. The CDR3 spans 15 residues. Germline V gene lookup returns CDR1 MDHEN and CDR2 SYDVKM. The chain's CDR3 is CASSPAGTLGTEAFF. DNA of the CDR3: TGTGCCAGCAGCCCCGCGGGGACCTTAGGCACTGAAGCTTTCTTT.

Remarks on this clone: The same CDR3 arises from other DNA sequences in this sample as well. V is TRBV5-1 and J is TRBJ2-1, with D possibly TRBD1 on 6 matching bases. The germline CDR1 and CDR2 sequences are SGHRS and YFSETQ. Deletions cut 0 bases from V and 5 bases from J, with 9 bases between. The CDR3 covers 14 residues. CDR3 region: CASSLVRGNNEQFF. CDR3 nucleotide sequence: TGCGCCAGCAGCTTGGTAAGGGGGAACAATGAGCAGTTCTTC.

V usage is TRBV5-6 and J usage is TRBJ2-7, with TRBD2 identical over 10 bases. The CDR3 runs to 14 residues. The trim removed 4 bases at V and 3 bases at J, leaving 4 bases unmatched. In germline, CDR1 is SGHDT, CDR2 YYEEEE. CDR3 sequence reads: CASSRTSGYYEQYF. The CDR3 region has the DNA TGTGCCAGCAGCCGGACTAGCGGATACTACGAGCAGTACTTC.

The rearrangement uses TRBV29-1 and TRBJ2-2; maybe TRBD1 (6 bases). This CDR3 has 13 amino acids. The V and J ends lost 5 bases and 7 bases respectively, with 14 bases between them. CDR1 and CDR2 from the germline V gene are SQVTM and ANQGSEA. CDR3 in amino acids: CSVTVPTGGELFF. In nucleotides, the CDR3 is TGCAGCGTTACGGTCCCGACAGGCGGGGAGCTGTTTTTT.

This sequence joins TRBV7-6 and TRBJ2-3; D may be TRBD2 (6 bases). V lost 2 bases and J 4 bases, leaving 16 bases between the germline ends. The V gene's germline CDR1 is SGHVS and CDR2 FNYEAQ. The CDR3 has 16 residues. The CDR3 region is CASSLNRLVYPDTQYF. The CDR3 bases are TGTGCCAGCAGCTTAAATAGACTAGTTTATCCAGATACGCAGTATTTT.

This clone occurred a few times. The same CDR3 can be traced to other DNA sequences in this sample. The V and J genes are TRBV18 and TRBJ2-7; 11 nucleotides match TRBD2. After removal of 3 bases from V and 0 bases from J, the junction contained 1 base not matched to a gene. The CDR3 spans 15 residues. Germline-derived CDR1 and CDR2 are KGHSH and LQKENI. In nucleotides, the CDR3 is TGTGCCAGCTCACCCACTAGCGGGAGCTCCTACGAGCAGTACTTC. Residues: CASSPTSGSSYEQYF. Using reference TRBV18 and TRBJ2-7 for the parts outside the CDR3, the full variable domain is NAGVMQNPRHLVRRRGQEARLRCSPMKGHSHVYWYRQLPEEGLKFMVYLQKENIIDESGMPKERFSAEFPKEGPSILRIQQVVRGDSAAYFCASSPTSGSSYEQYFGPGTRLTVT.

This chain connects TRBV9 to TRBJ2-1, with 7 positions matching TRBD2. The junction had 5 bases not matched to a gene; V was cut back by 2 bases and J by 3 bases. This CDR3 is 15 amino acids long. Germline-derived CDR1 and CDR2 are SGDLS and YYNGEE. The CDR3 coding sequence is TGTGCCAGCAGCGTTAGCGGGCCCGGCTACAATGAGCAGTTCTTC. This encodes CASSVSGPGYNEQFF.

DNA for the CDR3: TGTGCCAGCAGCTTGGCCCCCACGGGCAGGGGGATCGCCGGGGAGCTGTTTTTT. Amino acid sequence: CASSLAPTGRGIAGELFF. J is TRBJ2-2 and V is TRBV7-9; 7 positions match TRBD1. CDR3 length equals 18 residues. Germline CDR1 reads SEHNR; CDR2 reads FQNEAQ (reference sequence). V lost 3 bases to trimming and J lost 6 bases; unmatched junction nucleotides: 16.

This chain joins TRBV5-1 and TRBJ2-2; TRBD2 is a possible D gene (5 bases). Germline V gene sequence: CDR1 SGHRS, CDR2 YFSETQ. With 3 bases removed from V and 3 bases from J, the gap between germline ends came to 12 bases. The CDR3 length is 15 residues. CDR3 sequence (DNA): TGCGCCAGCAGCTCCGATGGACTCTACACCGGGGAGCTGTTTTTT. The encoded protein is CASSSDGLYTGELFF.

The CDR3 DNA sequence: TGTGCCACCAGCAGAGATTCGGCGAACTATGGCTACACCTTC. Translated, it gives CATSRDSANYGYTF. The V call is TRBV15, the J call TRBJ1-2; D is ambiguous. From germline, CDR1 is LNHNV and CDR2 YYDKDF (reference sequence). CDR3 length: 14 amino acids. V dropped 0 bases and J dropped 2 bases, with 7 bases sitting between them. The full variable domain, its missing parts supplied by reference TRBV15 and TRBJ1-2, is DAMVIQNPRYQVTQFGKPVTLSCSQTLNHNVMYWYQQKSSQAPKLLFHYYDKDFNNEADTPDNFQSRRPNTSFCFLDIRSPGLGDTAMYLCATSRDSANYGYTFGSGTRLTVV.